These T cell receptor beta chains were read from a single sample in a study of PD-L1 blockade in urothelial cancer. The table came from immunoSEQ multiplex PCR; TCRdb's copy has only in-frame clones and leaves some out. Among tens of thousands of clones listed, roughly 82% were seen once. The sample consisted of PBMCs, taken around atezolizumab (anti-PD-L1) treatment. The receptors stem from a man in his sixties with urothelial cancer. Both conserved end residues are part of each CDR3. D genes are given only for firm matches. Clone sizes are given selectively: once, few, many, or a class where the clone is expanded.

CASSEALDRAKSGANVLTF	TGTGCCAGCAGTGAGGCCCTGGACAGAGCGAAATCTGGGGCCAACGTCCTGACTTTC	19	TRBV6-1	NA	TRBJ2-6	NA
CASTNRVNSYEQYF	TGTGCCAGTACAAACAGGGTTAACTCCTACGAGCAGTACTTC	14	TRBV6-1	NA	TRBJ2-7	NA
CASSWDSKNTGELFF	TGTGCCAGCAGCTGGGACAGTAAGAACACCGGGGAGCTGTTTTTT	15	TRBV11-1	few	TRBJ2-2	TRBD1
CASSTTRLDTQYF	TGTGCCAGTAGTACCACCCGGTTAGATACGCAGTATTTT	13	TRBV19	once	TRBJ2-3	NA
CASRSVYEQYF	TGTGCCAGCAGGTCCGTCTACGAGCAGTACTTC	11	TRBV6-6	NA	TRBJ2-7	NA
CASSTPQETQYF	TGTGCCAGCAGCACTCCCCAAGAGACCCAGTACTTC	12	TRBV21-1	NA	TRBJ2-5	NA
CASSLSGDGYTF	TGTGCCAGCAGCTTATCAGGGGATGGCTACACCTTC	12	TRBV11-2	few	TRBJ1-2	NA
CASSLDGQLVNEQFF	TGCGCCAGCAGCTTGGACGGACAGCTGGTGAATGAGCAGTTCTTC	15	TRBV5-1	NA	TRBJ2-1	NA
CASSELSAPINEQYF	TGTGCCAGCAGTGAATTGTCAGCGCCTATAAACGAGCAGTACTTC	15	TRBV6-1	once	TRBJ2-7	NA
CASSGTGGNGELFF	TGTGCCAGCAGCGGGACAGGGGGCAACGGGGAGCTGTTTTTT	14	TRBV5-4	NA	TRBJ2-2	TRBD1
CASSPWAMTGGAGYTF	TGTGCCAGCAGCCCCTGGGCGATGACAGGGGGCGCGGGCTACACCTTC	16	TRBV7-2	NA	TRBJ1-2	TRBD1
CASSWELGEKLFF	TGTGCCAGCAGTTGGGAGCTCGGTGAAAAACTGTTTTTT	13	TRBV6-1	once	TRBJ1-4	NA
CASSLRRGITDTQYF	TGCGCCAGCAGCTTGCGGCGGGGGATCACAGATACGCAGTATTTT	15	TRBV5-1	NA	TRBJ2-3	TRBD2
CASRGEGIQYF	TGTGCCAGCAGGGGGGAGGGCATTCAGTACTTC	11	TRBV25-1	NA	TRBJ2-4	TRBD2
CASSQAWGEQYF	TGTGCCAGCAGCCAAGCATGGGGGGAACAGTACTTC	12	TRBV4-2	NA	TRBJ2-7	NA
CASSADRAGEQYF	TGTGCCAGCAGCGCCGACAGGGCGGGCGAGCAGTACTTC	13	TRBV2	NA	TRBJ2-7	TRBD1
CASSLMETGTYEQYF	TGTGCCAGCAGTTTAATGGAGACAGGGACCTACGAGCAGTACTTC	15	TRBV28	NA	TRBJ2-7	TRBD1
CASSQSWDSQQFF	TGTGCCAGCAGCCAATCGTGGGACAGTCAGCAGTTCTTC	13	TRBV4-2	NA	TRBJ2-1	TRBD1
CASLPGQTDTQYF	TGTGCCAGCCTCCCGGGACAAACAGATACGCAGTATTTT	13	TRBV6-1	NA	TRBJ2-3	NA
CASSQGYRGLEAFF	TGCGCCAGCAGCCAAGGGTACAGGGGCCTTGAAGCTTTCTTT	14	TRBV4-1	NA	TRBJ1-1	TRBD1
CASSTRTSGGSDTQYF	TGTGCCAGTAGTACCCGGACTAGCGGGGGGTCAGATACGCAGTATTTT	16	TRBV19	NA	TRBJ2-3	TRBD2
CASSLIENTGELFF	TGTGCCAGCAGCTTAATAGAGAACACCGGGGAGCTGTTTTTT	14	TRBV5-6	NA	TRBJ2-2	NA
CASSLGGVSEQFF	TGTGCCAGCAGCTTAGGGGGGGTATCTGAGCAGTTCTTC	13	TRBV7-9	few	TRBJ2-1	NA
CASSLRTPQETQYF	TGTGCCAGCAGCTTGAGGACTCCTCAAGAGACCCAGTACTTC	14	TRBV5-4	once	TRBJ2-5	NA
CASRGQGVSVTEAFF	TGTGCCAGCCGGGGACAGGGGGTCAGCGTCACTGAAGCTTTCTTT	15	TRBV6-1	NA	TRBJ1-1	TRBD1
CASRVRGAYEQYF	TGTGCCAGCAGGGTAAGGGGCGCCTACGAGCAGTACTTC	13	TRBV28	NA	TRBJ2-7	NA
CASSETGVSEGYTF	TGTGCCAGTAGTGAGACAGGGGTATCGGAGGGCTACACCTTC	14	TRBV19	NA	TRBJ1-2	TRBD1
CASSYDRGNTEAFF	TGTGCCAGCAGCTACGACAGGGGGAACACTGAAGCTTTCTTT	14	TRBV7-8	few	TRBJ1-1	TRBD1
CASSEARASTF	TGTGCCAGCAGTGAAGCGAGGGCCTCCACCTTC	11	TRBV6-1	NA	TRBJ1-2	NA
CASSGGQGEGYTF	TGCGCCAGCAGCGGAGGACAGGGAGAAGGCTACACCTTC	13	TRBV5-1	NA	TRBJ1-2	TRBD1
CASSTGDANTGELFF	TGTGCCAGTAGTACAGGGGATGCGAACACCGGGGAGCTGTTTTTT	15	TRBV19	NA	TRBJ2-2	NA
CASSPGTGTDTF	TGTGCCAGCAGTCCTGGGACAGGGACCGACACCTTC	12	TRBV6-5	NA	TRBJ1-2	TRBD1
CASSGTGDSGYTF	TGTGCCAGCAGCGGGACAGGGGACTCTGGCTACACCTTC	13	TRBV6-4	NA	TRBJ1-2	TRBD1
CASSPGQGWGTEAFF	TGTGCCAGCTCACCGGGACAGGGATGGGGCACTGAAGCTTTCTTT	15	TRBV18	NA	TRBJ1-1	TRBD1
CAREGVFPGLADGETQYF	TGCGCCAGAGAGGGGGTATTTCCGGGACTAGCGGATGGAGAGACCCAGTACTTC	18	TRBV10-1	NA	TRBJ2-5	TRBD2
CASRKAGPISGYTF	TGTGCCAGCAGAAAAGCGGGACCTATCTCTGGCTACACCTTC	14	TRBV28	few	TRBJ1-2	NA
CASSPQSYEQYF	TGTGCCAGCAGCCCCCAATCCTACGAGCAGTACTTC	12	TRBV14	once	TRBJ2-7	NA
CASSETSAPKYEQYF	TGTGCCAGCAGTGAAACTAGCGCACCAAAATACGAGCAGTACTTC	15	TRBV2	NA	TRBJ2-7	TRBD2
CASSLAGGNNEQFF	TGTGCCAGCAGCTTAGCGGGGGGGAACAATGAGCAGTTCTTC	14	TRBV7-6	NA	TRBJ2-1	TRBD2
CASSFQGHTEAFF	TGTGCCAGCAGCTTCCAGGGTCACACTGAAGCTTTCTTT	13	TRBV11-3	NA	TRBJ1-1	NA
CASSLGQDGVTQYF	TGCGCCAGCAGCTTGGGACAGGATGGAGTGACCCAGTACTTC	14	TRBV5-1	few	TRBJ2-5	NA
CASSTASGTENTEAFF	TGTGCCAGCAGCACCGCCTCCGGGACAGAAAACACTGAAGCTTTCTTT	16	TRBV11-2	NA	TRBJ1-1	TRBD1
CAWGGSWTDTQYF	TGTGCCTGGGGGGGGTCCTGGACAGATACGCAGTATTTT	13	TRBV30	NA	TRBJ2-3	NA
CASSSNSDTQYF	TGTGCCAGCAGCTCCAACTCAGATACGCAGTATTTT	12	TRBV7-2	once	TRBJ2-3	NA
CASSGGFGVGTEAFF	TGTGCCAGCAGTGGAGGGTTCGGGGTGGGCACTGAAGCTTTCTTT	15	TRBV2	NA	TRBJ1-1	NA
CASSYFRTVAYGYTF	TGTGCCAGCAGTTACTTTAGGACTGTCGCATATGGCTACACCTTC	15	TRBV6-5	NA	TRBJ1-2	NA
CASTAGGGGFHEQFF	TGTGCCAGTACCGCCGGAGGCGGGGGGTTTCATGAGCAGTTCTTC	15	TRBV19	NA	TRBJ2-1	TRBD2
CASSSTSTDTQYF	TGTGCCAGCTCATCAACTAGCACAGATACGCAGTATTTT	13	TRBV18	NA	TRBJ2-3	NA
CASSGTSGEPYEQYF	TGCGCCAGCAGCGGGACCTCAGGGGAACCCTACGAGCAGTACTTC	15	TRBV5-1	NA	TRBJ2-7	NA
CASSSGQGAFGGYTF	TGTGCCAGCAGTTCGGGACAGGGGGCGTTTGGTGGCTACACCTTC	15	TRBV6-4	NA	TRBJ1-2	TRBD1
CSVAVRPDTEAFF	TGCAGCGTTGCGGTCAGGCCGGACACTGAAGCTTTCTTT	13	TRBV29-1	NA	TRBJ1-1	NA
CAWTESTDTQYF	TGTGCCTGGACCGAGTCCACAGATACGCAGTATTTT	12	TRBV30	NA	TRBJ2-3	NA
CASSTTGYRTGELFF	TGTGCCAGCAGTACCACAGGGTATCGGACCGGGGAGCTGTTTTTT	15	TRBV28	NA	TRBJ2-2	NA
CASSPDRGRDGYTF	TGTGCCAGCAGCCCGGACAGGGGGCGGGATGGCTACACCTTC	14	TRBV5-6	NA	TRBJ1-2	TRBD1
CASSHGTGTYEQYF	TGTGCCAGCTCGCACGGGACAGGGACATACGAGCAGTACTTC	14	TRBV18	NA	TRBJ2-7	TRBD1
CASRPSGGYLEQYF	TGTGCCAGCAGGCCTAGCGGGGGATATTTAGAGCAGTACTTC	14	TRBV6-1	NA	TRBJ2-7	TRBD2
CASSIGGGYGYTF	TGTGCCAGCAGCATTGGCGGGGGATATGGCTACACCTTC	13	TRBV2	few	TRBJ1-2	NA
CASSQSGASTDTQYF	TGTGCCAGCAGCCAAAGCGGGGCGAGCACAGATACGCAGTATTTT	15	TRBV7-9	once	TRBJ2-3	TRBD2
CASATGAREYSNQPQHF	TGTGCCAGTGCTACAGGGGCCAGGGAATATAGCAATCAGCCCCAGCATTTT	17	TRBV19	NA	TRBJ1-5	TRBD1